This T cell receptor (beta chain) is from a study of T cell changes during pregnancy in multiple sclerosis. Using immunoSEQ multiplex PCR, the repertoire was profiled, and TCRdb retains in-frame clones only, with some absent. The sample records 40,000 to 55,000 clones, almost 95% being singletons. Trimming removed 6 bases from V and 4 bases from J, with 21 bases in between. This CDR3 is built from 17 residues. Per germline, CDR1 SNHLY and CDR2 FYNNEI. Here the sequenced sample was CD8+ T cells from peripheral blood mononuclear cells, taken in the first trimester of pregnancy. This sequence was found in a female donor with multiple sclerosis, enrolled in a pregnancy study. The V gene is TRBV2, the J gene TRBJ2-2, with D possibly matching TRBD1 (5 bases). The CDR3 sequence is CASRGARVGDSTGELFF. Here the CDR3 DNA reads TGTGCCAGCAGAGGGGCAAGAGTAGGGGATAGCACCGGGGAGCTGTTTTTT.